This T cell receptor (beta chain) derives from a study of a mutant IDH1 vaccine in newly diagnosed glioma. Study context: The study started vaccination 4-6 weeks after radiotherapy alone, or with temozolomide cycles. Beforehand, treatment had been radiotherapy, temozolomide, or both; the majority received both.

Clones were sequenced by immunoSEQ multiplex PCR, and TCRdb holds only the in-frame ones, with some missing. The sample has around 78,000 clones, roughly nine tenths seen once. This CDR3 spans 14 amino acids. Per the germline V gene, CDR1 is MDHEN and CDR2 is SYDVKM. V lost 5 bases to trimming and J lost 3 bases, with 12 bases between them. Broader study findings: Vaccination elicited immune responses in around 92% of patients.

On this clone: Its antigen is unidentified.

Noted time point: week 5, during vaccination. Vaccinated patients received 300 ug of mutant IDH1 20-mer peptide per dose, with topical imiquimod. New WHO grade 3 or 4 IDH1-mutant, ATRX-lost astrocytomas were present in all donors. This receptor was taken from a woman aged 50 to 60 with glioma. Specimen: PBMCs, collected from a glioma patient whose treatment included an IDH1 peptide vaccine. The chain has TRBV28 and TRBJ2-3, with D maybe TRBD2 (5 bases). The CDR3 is CASSTGRETDTQYF. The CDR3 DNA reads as TGTGCCAGCAGTACGGGCCGGGAAACAGATACGCAGTATTTT.